This is a list of T cell receptor beta chains from one sample in a study of glioma-infiltrating T cells after dendritic cell vaccination. Clones were sequenced by immunoSEQ multiplex PCR, and TCRdb holds only the in-frame ones, with some missing. This table has 25,000 to 35,000 clones, 90% appearing once. Sequenced here: blood, sampled before dendritic cell vaccination. These receptors all come from a human donor with glioblastoma. Both conserved end residues are part of each CDR3. Each record gives: J gene, clone size, V gene, D gene, CDR3 protein, CDR3 DNA. A D gene is named only where the DNA matches it firmly. Size is stated for part of the rows, as once, few or many counts, or as a class when the clone is expanded.

J gene: TRBJ2-3
clone size: .
V gene: TRBV7-7
D gene: TRBD2
CDR3 protein: CASSSGLASDTQYF
CDR3 DNA: TGTGCCAGCAGCTCCGGACTAGCCTCAGATACGCAGTATTTT

J gene: TRBJ2-6
clone size: .
V gene: TRBV19
D gene: TRBD1
CDR3 protein: CASSTLIPGQPKAGANVLTF
CDR3 DNA: TGTGCCAGTAGTACCCTCATACCGGGACAGCCGAAGGCTGGGGCCAACGTCCTGACTTTC

J gene: TRBJ1-2
clone size: once
V gene: TRBV7-2
D gene: TRBD1
CDR3 protein: CASSEAGTGLYGYTF
CDR3 DNA: TGTGCCAGCAGCGAAGCCGGGACAGGGCTCTATGGCTACACCTTC

J gene: TRBJ1-1
clone size: once
V gene: TRBV5-1
D gene: .
CDR3 protein: CASREVPGQGTEAFF
CDR3 DNA: TGCGCCAGCAGGGAGGTCCCGGGACAAGGCACTGAAGCTTTCTTT

J gene: TRBJ2-5
clone size: .
V gene: TRBV5-1
D gene: TRBD2
CDR3 protein: CASSLALAGLQETQYF
CDR3 DNA: TGCGCCAGCAGCTTGGCACTAGCGGGACTCCAAGAGACCCAGTACTTC

J gene: TRBJ1-1
clone size: .
V gene: TRBV4-1
D gene: TRBD1
CDR3 protein: CASSQDGRTGDTEAFF
CDR3 DNA: TGCGCCAGCAGCCAAGATGGTAGGACAGGCGACACTGAAGCTTTCTTT

J gene: TRBJ2-1
clone size: .
V gene: TRBV6-6
D gene: TRBD2
CDR3 protein: CASTRPGGSSYNEQFF
CDR3 DNA: TGTGCCAGCACCAGACCGGGGGGGAGCTCCTACAATGAGCAGTTCTTC

J gene: TRBJ2-3
clone size: .
V gene: TRBV18
D gene: TRBD2
CDR3 protein: CASSPSGVTADTQYF
CDR3 DNA: TGTGCCAGCTCACCTAGCGGGGTCACGGCAGATACGCAGTATTTT

J gene: TRBJ2-5
clone size: .
V gene: TRBV11-2
D gene: TRBD2
CDR3 protein: CASSLGSGGEETQYF
CDR3 DNA: TGTGCCAGCAGCTTGGGTAGCGGGGGGGAAGAGACCCAGTACTTC

J gene: TRBJ1-2
clone size: once
V gene: TRBV30
D gene: TRBD1
CDR3 protein: CAWNSGGAWLNYGYTF
CDR3 DNA: TGTGCCTGGAATTCAGGGGGCGCGTGGCTTAACTATGGCTACACCTTC

J gene: TRBJ2-3
clone size: .
V gene: TRBV6-5
D gene: TRBD1
CDR3 protein: CASRGQGRNTDTQYF
CDR3 DNA: TGTGCCAGCAGGGGACAGGGGCGAAACACAGATACGCAGTATTTT

J gene: TRBJ2-7
clone size: .
V gene: TRBV6-5
D gene: .
CDR3 protein: CASSEVHGQYF
CDR3 DNA: TGTGCCAGCAGTGAAGTCCACGGGCAGTACTTC

J gene: TRBJ2-3
clone size: .
V gene: TRBV5-1
D gene: TRBD2
CDR3 protein: CASSLGASGGLSDTQYF
CDR3 DNA: TGCGCCAGCAGCTTGGGGGCTAGCGGGGGTTTATCAGATACGCAGTATTTT

J gene: TRBJ2-1
clone size: .
V gene: TRBV7-9
D gene: TRBD2
CDR3 protein: CASSLGAGVREQFF
CDR3 DNA: TGTGCCAGCAGCTTAGGGGCGGGGGTAAGGGAGCAGTTCTTC

J gene: TRBJ2-7
clone size: .
V gene: TRBV6-1
D gene: .
CDR3 protein: CASSAAGTGGSYEQYF
CDR3 DNA: TGTGCCAGCAGTGCCGCCGGCACAGGTGGCTCCTACGAGCAGTACTTC

J gene: TRBJ2-1
clone size: .
V gene: TRBV19
D gene: TRBD2
CDR3 protein: CASSIDRGVRQFF
CDR3 DNA: TGTGCCAGTAGTATAGATCGGGGGGTTCGGCAGTTCTTC

J gene: TRBJ2-5
clone size: .
V gene: TRBV5-1
D gene: .
CDR3 protein: CASSLGSPQETQYF
CDR3 DNA: TGCGCCAGCAGCTTGGGTAGCCCCCAAGAGACCCAGTACTTC

J gene: TRBJ1-2
clone size: .
V gene: TRBV27
D gene: TRBD1
CDR3 protein: CASSRTGLNSGYTF
CDR3 DNA: TGTGCCAGCAGCCGGACAGGATTAAATAGCGGCTACACCTTC

J gene: TRBJ2-3
clone size: once
V gene: TRBV9
D gene: .
CDR3 protein: CASSVDREGTQYF
CDR3 DNA: TGTGCCAGCAGCGTAGACAGGGAAGGTACGCAGTATTTT

J gene: TRBJ1-2
clone size: .
V gene: TRBV11-2
D gene: .
CDR3 protein: CASSLQQVDGYTF
CDR3 DNA: TGTGCCAGCAGCTTACAGCAGGTTGATGGCTACACCTTC

J gene: TRBJ2-1
clone size: .
V gene: TRBV10-3
D gene: .
CDR3 protein: CAISDGSYNEQFF
CDR3 DNA: TGTGCCATCAGTGATGGCAGCTACAATGAGCAGTTCTTC

J gene: TRBJ2-5
clone size: .
V gene: TRBV30
D gene: .
CDR3 protein: CAWSVGGAPRETQYF
CDR3 DNA: TGTGCCTGGAGTGTCGGCGGGGCGCCTCGGGAGACCCAGTACTTC

J gene: TRBJ2-7
clone size: .
V gene: TRBV14
D gene: .
CDR3 protein: CASSHRPEPYEQYF
CDR3 DNA: TGTGCCAGCAGCCACCGACCGGAGCCCTACGAGCAGTACTTC

J gene: TRBJ2-3
clone size: .
V gene: TRBV6-1
D gene: TRBD2
CDR3 protein: CASKLAGRLTDTQYF
CDR3 DNA: TGTGCCAGCAAACTAGCGGGGAGACTTACAGATACGCAGTATTTT

J gene: TRBJ2-7
clone size: .
V gene: TRBV4-1
D gene: .
CDR3 protein: CASSQVGHRRYEQYF
CDR3 DNA: TGCGCCAGCAGCCAAGTTGGACACCGGCGATACGAGCAGTACTTC

J gene: TRBJ2-5
clone size: .
V gene: TRBV7-7
D gene: TRBD2
CDR3 protein: CASSLNWIGLASETQYF
CDR3 DNA: TGTGCCAGCAGCTTGAATTGGATTGGACTAGCGTCCGAGACCCAGTACTTC

J gene: TRBJ1-4
clone size: .
V gene: TRBV29-1
D gene: .
CDR3 protein: CSVVGKNNEKLFF
CDR3 DNA: TGCAGCGTTGTGGGCAAGAACAATGAAAAACTGTTTTTT

J gene: TRBJ1-6
clone size: .
V gene: TRBV30
D gene: .
CDR3 protein: CAWSPRTASYNSPLHF
CDR3 DNA: TGTGCCTGGAGTCCACGGACAGCCTCCTATAATTCACCCCTCCACTTT

J gene: TRBJ2-1
clone size: .
V gene: TRBV5-1
D gene: TRBD1
CDR3 protein: CASSSTGGDYNEQFF
CDR3 DNA: TGCGCCAGCAGCTCGACAGGGGGTGACTACAATGAGCAGTTCTTC

J gene: TRBJ1-6
clone size: .
V gene: TRBV7-9
D gene: .
CDR3 protein: CASGSGGRSPLHF
CDR3 DNA: TGTGCCAGCGGCTCGGGGGGCCGGTCACCCCTCCACTTT

J gene: TRBJ1-2
clone size: .
V gene: TRBV4-2
D gene: TRBD1
CDR3 protein: CASSQLRGNLLGYTF
CDR3 DNA: TGTGCCAGCAGCCAACTCAGGGGGAACCTATTAGGCTACACCTTC

J gene: TRBJ2-5
clone size: .
V gene: TRBV12-5
D gene: .
CDR3 protein: CASGPPDRFQETQYF
CDR3 DNA: TGTGCTAGTGGTCCCCCGGACAGATTCCAAGAGACCCAGTACTTC

J gene: TRBJ2-7
clone size: .
V gene: TRBV30
D gene: .
CDR3 protein: CAWSVLGHLSYEQYF
CDR3 DNA: TGTGCCTGGAGTGTTCTAGGACACCTCTCCTACGAGCAGTACTTC

J gene: TRBJ1-6
clone size: .
V gene: TRBV5-1
D gene: TRBD1
CDR3 protein: CASSTDRGNSPLHF
CDR3 DNA: TGCGCCAGCAGCACCGACAGGGGTAATTCACCCCTCCACTTT

J gene: TRBJ1-4
clone size: .
V gene: TRBV5-1
D gene: TRBD1
CDR3 protein: CASSLSGTANEKLFF
CDR3 DNA: TGCGCCAGCAGCTTATCTGGGACAGCGAATGAAAAACTGTTTTTT

J gene: TRBJ1-6
clone size: .
V gene: TRBV11-1
D gene: .
CDR3 protein: CASSLESGTANSPLHF
CDR3 DNA: TGTGCCAGCAGCTTAGAGAGCGGGACCGCTAATTCACCCCTCCACTTT

J gene: TRBJ2-7
clone size: once
V gene: TRBV4-1
D gene: TRBD1
CDR3 protein: CASSQWDRGKEQYF
CDR3 DNA: TGCGCCAGCAGCCAATGGGACAGGGGGAAGGAGCAGTACTTC

J gene: TRBJ2-7
clone size: .
V gene: TRBV19
D gene: .
CDR3 protein: CASSIGGTREQYF
CDR3 DNA: TGTGCCAGTAGTATAGGGGGGACTCGGGAGCAGTACTTC

J gene: TRBJ1-5
clone size: .
V gene: TRBV30
D gene: .
CDR3 protein: CAWSVPISVSNQPQHF
CDR3 DNA: TGTGCCTGGAGTGTACCCATCTCAGTAAGCAATCAGCCCCAGCATTTT

J gene: TRBJ1-5
clone size: .
V gene: TRBV19
D gene: .
CDR3 protein: CASTRTRVPYSNQPQHF
CDR3 DNA: TGTGCCAGTACCAGGACCAGGGTGCCCTATAGCAATCAGCCCCAGCATTTT

J gene: TRBJ1-6
clone size: .
V gene: TRBV5-1
D gene: TRBD1
CDR3 protein: CASSLDGNDRVNSPLHF
CDR3 DNA: TGCGCCAGCAGCTTGGACGGAAATGACAGGGTTAATTCACCCCTCCACTTT

J gene: TRBJ2-7
clone size: .
V gene: TRBV14
D gene: .
CDR3 protein: CASSQGTFRRYEQYF
CDR3 DNA: TGTGCCAGCAGCCAAGGGACATTCAGACGTTACGAGCAGTACTTC

J gene: TRBJ1-1
clone size: .
V gene: TRBV5-1
D gene: TRBD1
CDR3 protein: CASSPGTGGLTEAFF
CDR3 DNA: TGCGCCAGCAGCCCCGGGACAGGGGGCCTCACTGAAGCTTTCTTT

J gene: TRBJ1-2
clone size: few
V gene: TRBV6-5
D gene: TRBD1
CDR3 protein: CASSYLRTGGSYGYTF
CDR3 DNA: TGTGCCAGCAGTTACCTCCGGACAGGGGGGAGCTATGGCTACACCTTC

J gene: TRBJ1-1
clone size: .
V gene: TRBV5-1
D gene: .
CDR3 protein: CASSLEVGAYTEAFF
CDR3 DNA: TGCGCCAGCAGCTTGGAAGTAGGGGCGTACACTGAAGCTTTCTTT

J gene: TRBJ1-1
clone size: .
V gene: TRBV10-2
D gene: .
CDR3 protein: CASSVGGLRAEAFF
CDR3 DNA: TGCGCCAGCAGTGTAGGGGGTCTTCGGGCTGAAGCTTTCTTT